These 20 T cell receptor beta chains originate from one sample sequenced in a study of shared clonotypes between healthy human individuals (TCRdb year 2020). The library was obtained by the immunoSEQ multiplex PCR assay. TCRdb took over this immuneACCESS table, retaining in-frame rearrangements with V and J assigned. Such tables are incomplete; in checked studies, under half of the missing clones stem from an unresolved V gene, and the remainder is unexplained. Counted in this sample were some 660,000 clones; around 78% of them appeared once. The ten largest clonotypes hold around 2% of the sample. Material for sequencing was memory CD4+ T cells sorted from blood. In light of the paper, this sample's cell subset or site label describes: CD45RA-negative fraction. All receptors derive from a woman aged 30 to 39 in good health.

The V and J genes are TRBV7-2 and TRBJ2-7; the D gene is possibly TRBD2 (6 bases). Germline V gives CDR1 SGHTA, CDR2 FQGNSA. The CDR3 contains 15 residues. Trimming shortened V by 4 bases and J by 3 bases, and 16 bases separated the two germline ends. The CDR3 sequence is CASSSQRTKNYEQYF. For the CDR3, the DNA is TGTGCCAGCAGCTCCCAAAGGACTAAAAACTACGAGCAGTACTTC. The full variable domain, in which reference TRBV7-2 and TRBJ2-7 provide the parts outside the CDR3, is GAGVSQSPSNKVTEKGKDVELRCDPISGHTALYWYRQSLGQGLEFLIYFQGNSAPDKSGLPSDRFSAERTGGSVSTLTIQRTQQEDSAVYLCASSSQRTKNYEQYFGPGTRLTVT.

The chain joins TRBV19 to TRBJ1-2, with a possible D match to TRBD1 (5 bases). The CDR3 has 15 amino acids. Germline CDR1 and CDR2: LNHDA and SQIVND (reference sequence). The V and J ends lost 3 bases and 6 bases respectively, with 17 bases between them. CDR3 sequence reads: CASSMVSGTGDGYTF. The CDR3 coding sequence is TGTGCCAGTAGTATGGTCTCGGGGACGGGGGATGGCTACACCTTC.

This chain links TRBV19 with TRBJ1-5; D gene unclear. The CDR3 covers 13 residues. Germline V gene sequence: CDR1 LNHDA, CDR2 SQIVND (reference sequence). V was trimmed by 6 bases and J by 6 bases, leaving 12 bases between them. CDR3 loop: CASRNTWGQPQHF. The CDR3 DNA follows: TGTGCCAGTAGAAACACATGGGGTCAGCCCCAGCATTTT.

J is TRBJ2-7 and V is TRBV10-2; maybe TRBD2 (6 bases). The V and J ends lost 1 base and 2 bases respectively, with 9 bases between them. Germline CDR1 and CDR2: WSHSY and SAAADI. The CDR3 extends over 14 amino acids. CDR3 bases: TGCGCCAGCAGTGAGTTTAGCGGAACCTACGAGCAGTACTTC. Translated, it gives CASSEFSGTYEQYF.

As regards this clone: It may be a read error: a sequence one base away is much more abundant. The rearrangement uses TRBV6-6 and TRBJ2-7, with TRBD1 matching over 9 bases. The germline gives CDR1 MNHNY, CDR2 SVGAGI (reference sequence). The CDR3 is 14 amino acids. The V and J ends lost 2 bases and 2 bases, in that order; junction bases with no gene match: 1. CDR3 amino acids: CASSYGTGTYEQYF. CDR3 in DNA: TGTGCCAGCAGTTACGGGACAGGGACCTACGAGCAGTACTTC.

This clone occurred once. The J gene is TRBJ2-5, the V gene TRBV30; tentatively, D is TRBD2 (5 bases). CDR3 length: 13 residues. Germline V gene data show CDR1 as GTSNPN and CDR2 as SVGIG (reference sequence). Trimming took 4 bases from V and 11 from J, leaving 20 bases between them. The CDR3 nucleotides read TGTGCCTGGACTATCCAGGCTTCGAGGGAGCAGTACTTC. This sequence encodes CAWTIQASREQYF.

This clone was seen a single time. The V call is TRBV19, the J call TRBJ1-1; no definite D call. This CDR3 has 15 residues. Germline V CDR1 and CDR2: LNHDA, SQIVND (reference sequence). V lost 6 bases and J 1 base, leaving 15 bases between the germline ends. CDR3 coding DNA: TGTGCCAGTAGCCGGGAGGTTCGAGCGAACACTGAAGCTTTCTTT. Amino acids: CASSREVRANTEAFF.

The chain has TRBV19 and TRBJ2-2; D not resolved. This CDR3 is 13 amino acids long. V gave up 6 bases and J gave up 4 bases, with 9 bases separating them. Germline assignment: CDR1 LNHDA and CDR2 SQIVND (reference sequence). CDR3 DNA sequence: TGTGCCAGTAGCCCCGTCGCCACCGGGGAGCTGTTTTTT. Translated: CASSPVATGELFF.

This chain joins TRBV9 and TRBJ1-2; D is perhaps TRBD1 (6 bases). The germline V gene encodes CDR1 SGDLS and CDR2 YYNGEE. Trimming shortened V by 7 bases and J by 7 bases, and 14 bases separated the two germline ends. The length of the CDR3 is 12 residues. CDR3 sequence reads: CASWTQGLGYTF. The DNA for the CDR3 is TGTGCCAGCTGGACCCAGGGGCTTGGCTACACCTTC. The variable domain in full, completed from reference TRBV9 and TRBJ1-2, reads DSGVTQTPKHLITATGQRVTLRCSPRSGDLSVYWYQQSLDQGLQFLIQYYNGEERAKGNILERFSAQQFPDLHSELNLSSLELGDSALYFCASWTQGLGYTFGSGTRLTVV.

V usage is TRBV10-3 and J usage is TRBJ2-3; no clear D. Germline CDR1 is ENHRY and CDR2 is SYGVKD. This CDR3 contains 16 residues. Trimming left V 0 bases short and J 1 base short, with 11 bases between. The CDR3 coding sequence is TGTGCCATCAGTGAGTCGTCCAGTGATGGCACAGATACGCAGTATTTT. Protein sequence: CAISESSSDGTDTQYF.

The J gene is TRBJ2-5, the V gene TRBV6-1, with a tentative D call TRBD2 (6 bases). The CDR3 is 14 amino acids. The germline V and J ends were trimmed by 2 bases and 3 bases, with 10 bases remaining between them. Per the germline V gene, CDR1 is MNHNS and CDR2 is SASEGT. CDR3 sequence (DNA): TGTGCCAGCAGTGAAACGGGACTGAAAGAGACCCAGTACTTC. Its translation: CASSETGLKETQYF.

The sample holds a few counts of this clone. This sequence joins TRBV27 and TRBJ1-1; D ambiguous. The V gene's germline CDR1 is MNHEY and CDR2 SMNVEV (reference sequence). This CDR3 region has 15 residues. Trimming removed 2 bases at V and 2 bases at J, with 12 bases between. The CDR3 DNA reads TGTGCCAGCAGTTTACGGTACGCGCCTAACACTGAAGCTTTCTTT. Translated, it gives CASSLRYAPNTEAFF.

Regarding this clone: A much larger clone lies a single base off, so this may be a read error. Other DNA sequences within the sample encode an identical CDR3. The genes are TRBV7-2 and TRBJ2-7; weak D call: TRBD2 (5 bases). There are 14 residues in the CDR3. Germline V gene lookup returns CDR1 SGHTA and CDR2 FQGNSA. The ends were cut back, 4 bases at V and 1 base at J, with 11 bases in the middle. This CDR3 is CASSYQRDSYEQYF. DNA of the CDR3: TGTGCCAGCAGCTACCAACGGGATTCCTACGAGCAGTACTTC.

The chain has TRBV28 and TRBJ2-2, with 11 bases fitting TRBD1. The CDR3 runs to 16 residues. V shed 6 bases and J 8 bases; nucleotides not matched to a gene: 11. The germline V gene has CDR1 MDHEN and CDR2 SYDVKM. In nucleotides, the CDR3 is TGTGCCAGCAGGGGGGGTCGGACAGGGGGCGGTGGGGAGCTGTTTTTT. Translation gives CASRGGRTGGGGELFF.

The chain is built from TRBV7-9 and TRBJ2-1; tentatively, D is TRBD2 (6 bases). Germline V lookup: CDR1 SEHNR, CDR2 FQNEAQ (reference sequence). The V and J ends lost 8 bases and 6 bases respectively, with 17 bases between them. This CDR3 contains 14 residues. This chain's CDR3 is CASGGEAAGNEQFF. The DNA of the CDR3 is TGTGCCAGCGGTGGGGAGGCGGCAGGCAATGAGCAGTTCTTC. The full variable domain, rest sourced from reference TRBV7-9 and TRBJ2-1, is DTGVSQNPRHKITKRGQNVTFRCDPISEHNRLYWYRQTLGQGPEFLTYFQNEAQLEKSRLLSDRFSAERPKGSFSTLEIQRTEQGDSAMYLCASGGEAAGNEQFFGPGTRLTVL.

This clone was counted between two and nine times. J is TRBJ2-3 and V is TRBV7-9; D call uncertain. The germline CDR1 and CDR2 sequences are SEHNR and FQNEAQ (reference sequence). V lost 3 bases, J lost 4 bases, and 17 bases lay in between. This CDR3 is 16 amino acids long. CDR3 bases: TGTGCCAGCAGCTTGCGCCTTGCACCTAATGCAGATACGCAGTATTTT. The encoded protein is CASSLRLAPNADTQYF.

This chain connects TRBV5-1 to TRBJ2-3; either TRBD1 or TRBD2 may fit D (5 bases each). Deletions cut 4 bases from V and 5 bases from J, with 14 bases between. This CDR3 comprises 14 residues. Germline CDR1 SGHRS, CDR2 YFSETQ. CDR3 region: CASSPSPGRDTQYF. The CDR3, as DNA: TGCGCCAGCAGCCCAAGTCCGGGACGAGATACGCAGTATTTT.

This chain links TRBV5-4 with TRBJ2-1; D gene ambiguous. The CDR3 extends over 20 amino acids. Germline assignment: CDR1 SGHNT and CDR2 YYREEE (reference sequence). The V gene lost 5 bases and the J gene lost 3 bases, with 30 bases spanning the gap. CDR3 DNA: TGTGCCAGCAGTTTTAGCCCCCCGGGCACCCTAGGCCCTATCTACAATGAGCAGTTCTTC. Translated, it gives CASSFSPPGTLGPIYNEQFF.

The chain combines TRBV11-2 with TRBJ1-2, with D tentatively TRBD1 (6 bases). In germline, CDR1 is SGHAT, CDR2 FQNNGV. Deletions cut 5 bases from V and 1 base from J, with 23 bases between. The CDR3 is made up of 18 amino acids. The CDR3 sequence: CASSHPVRGPTGNYGYTF. CDR3 sequence (DNA): TGTGCCAGCAGCCACCCGGTGCGGGGGCCGACTGGTAACTATGGCTACACCTTC.

The chain uses TRBV7-2 and TRBJ2-1; D tentatively reads TRBD1 or TRBD2 (5 bases each). Germline V gene lookup returns CDR1 SGHTA and CDR2 FQGNSA. This CDR3 region has 16 residues. V lost 5 bases and J 3 bases, leaving 17 bases between the germline ends. Here the CDR3 reads CASSPTLARGYNEQFF. The CDR3 DNA reads TGTGCCAGCAGCCCAACCCTAGCTAGGGGCTACAATGAGCAGTTCTTC.